The 23 T cell receptor beta chains given below trace back to one sample, sequenced in a study of vaccination and CD4 T cells after COVID-19. Antigens for these TCRs are unknown. Cultured CD4+ T cell DNA was sequenced using the Oncomine TCR Beta short-read assay. TCRdb fed the PCR reads into MiXCR, producing one record per CDR3 protein. This repertoire shows about 16,000 distinct CDR3 sequences, just under 45% found once; its top ten account for around 8.1%. Indicated treatment: approximately 9-day PBMC culture with coronavirus spike peptide pools or control peptides (ViraFEST assay). Sequenced input: CD4+ T cells from blood, cultured in vitro. All receptors derive from a human donor who had recovered from COVID-19.

This clonotype has just one count. This sequence joins TRBV5-5 and TRBJ1-5, with D hard to call. Trimming removed 2 bases at V and 9 bases at J, with 15 bases between. Germline CDR1 SGHKS, CDR2 YYEKEE (reference sequence). The CDR3 is 14 amino acids. In DNA form, the CDR3 reads TGTGCCAGCAGCTTTAACGAAAACCTAGGGCCCCAGCATTTT. Its protein is CASSFNENLGPQHF.

This clonotype showed up just a few times. The chain carries TRBV6-1 and TRBJ1-1; D is possibly TRBD1 (6 bases). V lost 6 bases, J lost 6 bases, and 14 bases lay in between. The CDR3 is 13 residues long. Germline values: CDR1 MNHNS, CDR2 SASEGT. The CDR3 DNA sequence: TGTGCCAGCAGCCGCCTACAGGGCGCTGAAGCTTTCTTT. Translated, it gives CASSRLQGAEAFF.

The rearrangement links TRBV10-2 to TRBJ2-5, with 7 bases lining up with TRBD2. There are 13 residues in the CDR3. The J segment lost 4 bases and the V segment lost 4 bases, leaving 3 bases of the junction unmatched. Looked up from germline, CDR1 is WSHSY and CDR2 is SAAADI. CDR3 protein: CASSATSRETQYF. The CDR3 DNA reads as TGCGCCAGCAGTGCGACTAGCAGAGAGACCCAGTACTTC.

This chain joins TRBV7-7 and TRBJ2-5, with 8 bases aligning to TRBD2. Germline V CDR1 and CDR2: SSHAT, FNYEAQ (reference sequence). The CDR3 runs 16 residues. J lost 5 bases, V lost 1 base, and 9 bases had no gene match. The CDR3 bases are TGTGCCAGCAGCTTAGGACTAGCGAGAACTAGGGAGACCCAGTACTTC. This codes for CASSLGLARTRETQYF.

This clonotype occurred a few times. The chain has TRBV6-2 or TRBV6-3 and TRBJ1-5; 10 bases map to TRBD1. Germline V gene sequence: CDR1 MNHEY, CDR2 SVGEGT. The CDR3 length is 16 residues. The V segment lost 7 bases and the J segment 6 bases; nucleotides outside the gene matches: 12. The CDR3 loop is CASTSEGTGVVQPQHF. DNA for the CDR3: TGTGCCAGCACTTCTGAGGGGACAGGGGTTGTTCAGCCCCAGCATTTT.

Only one count was recorded for this clonotype. V gene TRBV5-4 combines with J gene TRBJ1-2; D is perhaps TRBD1 (6 bases). This CDR3 comprises 14 residues. Germline values: CDR1 SGHNT, CDR2 YYREEE (reference sequence). The V end was cut by 7 bases, the J end by 2 bases, with 15 bases between. The CDR3 spells CASREQGANYGYTF. The CDR3 coding sequence is TGTGCCAGCCGCGAACAGGGCGCGAACTATGGCTACACCTTC.

This clonotype was counted only a few times. V gene TRBV29-1 combines with J gene TRBJ1-5, with 7 bases identical to TRBD1. CDR3 length equals 14 residues. CDR1 is SQVTM, CDR2 ANQGSEA, per germline. The junction had 8 bases not matched to a gene; V was cut back by 4 bases and J by 5 bases. DNA for the CDR3: TGCAGCGTTGTCGTCCCGGGACAGTATCAGCCCCAGCATTTT. It codes for CSVVVPGQYQPQHF. Filled out from reference TRBV29-1 and TRBJ1-5, the complete variable domain reads SAVISQKPSRDICQRGTSLTIQCQVDSQVTMMFWYRQQPGQSLTLIATANQGSEATYESGFVIDKFPISRPNLTFSTLTVSNMSPEDSSIYLCSVVVPGQYQPQHFGDGTRLSIL.

The rearrangement links TRBV10-1 to TRBJ1-1; 9 nucleotides line up with TRBD1. CDR3 length: 16 amino acids. Germline values: CDR1 WNHNN, CDR2 SYGVQD (reference sequence). The J segment lost 1 base and the V segment lost 0 bases, leaving 3 bases of the junction unmatched. CDR3 sequence reads: CASSESPGQGNTEAFF. The CDR3 DNA reads TGCGCCAGCAGTGAGTCCCCGGGACAGGGGAACACTGAAGCTTTCTTT.

This chain links TRBV6-2 or TRBV6-3 with TRBJ1-5; TRBD1 matches 7 bases. The germline CDR1 and CDR2 sequences are MNHEY and SVGEGT. Trimming cost V 0 bases and J 0 bases; bases outside gene matches: 5. CDR3 length equals 17 residues. CDR3 coding DNA: TGTGCCAGCAGTTACTCGACCGGACAGGTTAGCAATCAGCCCCAGCATTTT. This encodes CASSYSTGQVSNQPQHF.

The rearrangement joins TRBV2 to TRBJ1-2; a possible D gene is TRBD1 (5 bases). The CDR3 loop spans 13 amino acids. Germline CDR1 reads SNHLY; CDR2 reads FYNNEI. V lost 6 bases, J lost 8 bases, and 16 bases lay in between. The CDR3 here is CASRFTPGRGYTF. As DNA, the CDR3 is TGTGCCAGCAGGTTCACACCGGGGCGGGGCTACACCTTC. The full variable domain, its missing parts supplied by reference TRBV2 and TRBJ1-2, is EPEVTQTPSHQVTQMGQEVILRCVPISNHLYFYWYRQILGQKVEFLVSFYNNEISEKSEIFDDQFSVERPDGSNFTLKIRSTKLEDSAMYFCASRFTPGRGYTFGSGTRLTVV.

The chain recombines TRBV7-2 with TRBJ1-3; D call uncertain. CDR1 SGHTA and CDR2 FQGNSA come from the germline V gene. The CDR3 spans 15 residues. V lost 3 bases and J 0 bases, leaving 9 bases between the germline ends. The CDR3 protein is CASSLDQSSGNTIYF. For the CDR3, the DNA is TGTGCCAGCAGCTTGGACCAGTCCTCTGGAAACACCATATATTTT.

This clonotype occurred a few times. The V and J genes are TRBV6-2 or TRBV6-3 and TRBJ2-2; tentative D call: TRBD2 (5 bases). The V gene lost 0 bases and the J gene lost 5 bases, with 10 bases spanning the gap. The CDR3 contains 15 residues. Germline assignment: CDR1 MNHEY and CDR2 SVGEGT. CDR3 protein: CASSYSLGRTGELFF. CDR3 nucleotides: TGTGCCAGCAGTTACTCTTTGGGGAGAACCGGGGAGCTGTTTTTT.

The chain uses TRBV7-2 and TRBJ2-7, with 8 bases identical to TRBD2. The CDR3 has 15 residues. The germline V gene has CDR1 SGHTA and CDR2 FQGNSA. V was clipped by 10 bases and J by 0 bases; unmatched bases: 11. CDR3 in DNA: TGTGCCAACAGTTACCAACTAGCGGCCTCCTACGAGCAGTACTTC. This encodes CANSYQLAASYEQYF.

This clonotype was counted a single time. The gene calls are TRBV7-3 and TRBJ1-2, with D uncertain. Per germline, CDR1 SGHTA and CDR2 FQGTGA. V lost 8 bases and J 8 bases, leaving 15 bases between the germline ends. The CDR3 runs 12 residues. The CDR3 DNA reads as TGTGCCAGCTCCTTTGGACCTACGGGCTACACCTTC. Its translation is CASSFGPTGYTF.

This clonotype is medium-sized within its sample. The V call is TRBV12-3 or TRBV12-4, the J call TRBJ1-5; D is possibly TRBD1 (6 bases). The CDR3 loop spans 13 amino acids. The V and J ends lost 6 bases and 5 bases respectively, with 11 bases between them. CDR3 nucleotides: TGTGCCAGCAGCCCTAACAGGGATCAGCCCCAGCATTTT. As protein: CASSPNRDQPQHF.

The V call is TRBV20-1, the J call TRBJ1-1, with 9 nucleotides matching TRBD1. V lost 4 bases and J lost 4; bases outside the gene matches: 4. CDR1 is DFQATT, CDR2 SNEGSKA, per germline (reference sequence). This CDR3 is 13 amino acids long. The CDR3 loop reads CSAITGGGTEAFF. CDR3 in DNA: TGCAGTGCTATTACAGGGGGCGGCACTGAAGCTTTCTTT.

V usage is TRBV7-2 and J usage is TRBJ2-7; no definite D call. V shed 1 base and J shed 5 bases, with 12 bases lying between them. The length of the CDR3 is 14 residues. CDR1 is SGHTA and CDR2 is FQGNSA in the germline V gene. The CDR3 loop reads CASSLGLVENEQYF. DNA of the CDR3: TGTGCCAGCAGCTTAGGGTTGGTTGAGAACGAGCAGTACTTC.

The J gene is TRBJ2-7, the V gene TRBV20-1; D unresolved. The germline gives CDR1 DFQATT, CDR2 SNEGSKA (reference sequence). V was cut by 1 base and J by 2 bases, with 9 bases left in between. The CDR3 spans 13 residues. CDR3 region: CSARAKAPYEQYF. The CDR3 coding sequence is TGCAGTGCTAGAGCGAAGGCCCCCTACGAGCAGTACTTC.

This clonotype was observed a handful of times. The chain recombines TRBV10-1 with TRBJ2-2, with a tentative D call TRBD2 (5 bases). Deletions cut 0 bases from V and 8 bases from J, with 7 bases between. This CDR3 is 13 amino acids long. Germline V gene lookup returns CDR1 WNHNN and CDR2 SYGVQD (reference sequence). The CDR3 here is CASSESRGGELFF. DNA for the CDR3: TGCGCCAGCAGTGAGTCGAGAGGGGGGGAGCTGTTTTTT.

The V gene is TRBV5-3, the J gene TRBJ2-7, with 7 bases identical to TRBD2. TRBV5-3 is an open reading frame, and its role is uncertain. The CDR3 consists of 13 residues. V shed 8 bases and J 4 bases; nucleotides not matched to a gene: 9. Written as DNA, the CDR3 is TGTGCCAGCAGCCAGACTAGCAGGTACGAGCAGTACTTC. It encodes CASSQTSRYEQYF.

This clonotype was counted a few times. The chain employs TRBV6-1 and TRBJ1-1; D is undetermined. V dropped 5 bases and J dropped 5 bases, with 15 bases sitting between them. The CDR3 totals 14 residues. Germline V gives CDR1 MNHNS, CDR2 SASEGT. Here the CDR3 reads CASSQKDGYTEAFF. The CDR3 DNA reads TGTGCCAGCAGTCAGAAGGATGGGTATACTGAAGCTTTCTTT.

In nucleotides, the CDR3 is TGTGCCACCAGTGATTTGAGGGTGGGGGAGTCAGATACGCAGTATTTT. It encodes CATSDLRVGESDTQYF. The chain uses TRBV24-1 and TRBJ2-3; D is perhaps TRBD1 or TRBD2 (5 bases each). Per germline, CDR1 KGHDR and CDR2 SFDVKD. This CDR3 is built from 16 residues. V was pared by 0 bases and J by 4 bases, with 13 bases between.

The chain links TRBV29-1 to TRBJ1-2; 9 bases map to TRBD1. Germline trimming cut 5 bases from V and 5 bases from J; bases unmatched to any gene: 6. The CDR3 consists of 13 residues. Germline V gene sequence: CDR1 SQVTM, CDR2 ANQGSEA. The CDR3 DNA is TGCAGCGTTCAAGCGGGACAGGGATATGGCTACACCTTC. Protein: CSVQAGQGYGYTF. The full variable domain, rest sourced from reference TRBV29-1 and TRBJ1-2, is SAVISQKPSRDICQRGTSLTIQCQVDSQVTMMFWYRQQPGQSLTLIATANQGSEATYESGFVIDKFPISRPNLTFSTLTVSNMSPEDSSIYLCSVQAGQGYGYTFGSGTRLTVV.